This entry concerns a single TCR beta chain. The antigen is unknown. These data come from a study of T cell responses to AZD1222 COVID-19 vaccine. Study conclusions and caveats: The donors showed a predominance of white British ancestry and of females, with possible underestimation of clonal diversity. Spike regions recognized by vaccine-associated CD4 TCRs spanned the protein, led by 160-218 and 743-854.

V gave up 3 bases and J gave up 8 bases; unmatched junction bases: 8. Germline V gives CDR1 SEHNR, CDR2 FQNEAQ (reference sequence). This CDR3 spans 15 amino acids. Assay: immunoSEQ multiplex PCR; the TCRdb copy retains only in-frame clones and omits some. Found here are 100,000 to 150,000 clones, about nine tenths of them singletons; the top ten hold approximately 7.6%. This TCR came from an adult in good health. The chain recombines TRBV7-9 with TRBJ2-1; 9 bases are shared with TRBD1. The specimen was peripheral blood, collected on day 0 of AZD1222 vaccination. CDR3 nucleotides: TGTGCCAGCAGCTTCGTGGGGGACAGGGACCATGAGCAGTTCTTC. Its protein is CASSFVGDRDHEQFF. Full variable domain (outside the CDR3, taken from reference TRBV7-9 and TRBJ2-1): DTGVSQNPRHKITKRGQNVTFRCDPISEHNRLYWYRQTLGQGPEFLTYFQNEAQLEKSRLLSDRFSAERPKGSFSTLEIQRTEQGDSAMYLCASSFVGDRDHEQFFGPGTRLTVL.